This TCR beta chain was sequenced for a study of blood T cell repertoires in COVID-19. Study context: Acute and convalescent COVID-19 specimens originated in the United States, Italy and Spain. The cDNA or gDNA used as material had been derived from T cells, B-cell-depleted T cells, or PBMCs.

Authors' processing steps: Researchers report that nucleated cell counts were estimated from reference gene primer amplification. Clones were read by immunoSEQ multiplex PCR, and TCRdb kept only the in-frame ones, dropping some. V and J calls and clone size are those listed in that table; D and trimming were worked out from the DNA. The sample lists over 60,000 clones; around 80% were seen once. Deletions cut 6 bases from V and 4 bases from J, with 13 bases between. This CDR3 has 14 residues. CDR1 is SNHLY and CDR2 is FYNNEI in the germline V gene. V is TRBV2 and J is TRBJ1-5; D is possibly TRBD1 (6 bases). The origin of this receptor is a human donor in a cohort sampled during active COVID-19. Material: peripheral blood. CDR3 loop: CASRGWTENQPQHF. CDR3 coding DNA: TGTGCCAGCAGGGGATGGACAGAGAATCAGCCCCAGCATTTT.